This T cell receptor (beta chain) was obtained from a study of beta chain features in type 1 diabetes. Study-wide results and caveats: All four CD4+ subsets of Type 1 diabetes patients contained TCRB CDR3s that were moderately but significantly shorter.

Expressed TCRB transcripts were sequenced because the isolated RNA had all been reverse transcribed beforehand. TCRdb keeps only in-frame clones here, not all; method: immunoSEQ multiplex PCR. Of 300,000 to 400,000 clones in the sample, 7% to 10% were seen once. Many counts were recorded for this clone. Its specificity is unknown. Trimming removed 3 bases at V and 4 bases at J, with 18 bases between. There are 16 residues in the CDR3. Looked up from germline, CDR1 is ENHRY and CDR2 is SYGVKD. The V and J genes are TRBV10-3 and TRBJ2-5; D could derive from TRBD1 or TRBD2 (5 bases each). The sample comprised central memory CD4+ T cells from blood. The sequence derives from a man aged 25-45 years with type 1 diabetes. The CDR3 sequence is CAISDRRDESRETQYF. Here the CDR3 DNA reads TGTGCCATCAGTGATCGTCGGGACGAGTCCCGAGAGACCCAGTACTTC.